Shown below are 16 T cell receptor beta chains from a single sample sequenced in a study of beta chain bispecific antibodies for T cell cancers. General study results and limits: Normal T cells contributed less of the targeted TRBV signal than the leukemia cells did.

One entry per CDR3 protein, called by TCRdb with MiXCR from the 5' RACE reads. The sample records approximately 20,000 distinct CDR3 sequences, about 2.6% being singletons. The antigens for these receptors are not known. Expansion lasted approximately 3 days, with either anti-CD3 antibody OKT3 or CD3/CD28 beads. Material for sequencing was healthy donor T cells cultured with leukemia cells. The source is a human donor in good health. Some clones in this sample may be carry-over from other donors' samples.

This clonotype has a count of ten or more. The CDR3 DNA follows: TGTGCCAGCAGCCAAGAAGTCCTAGCGGGGGGGGGTGCATACGAGCAGTACTTC. Translating gives CASSQEVLAGGGAYEQYF. This chain joins TRBV3-1 and TRBJ2-7, with 12 bases that match TRBD2. The CDR3 covers 18 residues. Trimming removed 0 bases from V and 4 bases from J; junction bases left unmatched: 10. Per the germline V gene, CDR1 is LGHDT and CDR2 is YNNKEL (reference sequence).

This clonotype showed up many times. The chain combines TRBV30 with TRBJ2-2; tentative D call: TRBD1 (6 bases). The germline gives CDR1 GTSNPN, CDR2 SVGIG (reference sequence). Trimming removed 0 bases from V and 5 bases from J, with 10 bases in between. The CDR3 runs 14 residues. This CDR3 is CAWSVQGVTGELFF. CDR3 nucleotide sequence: TGTGCCTGGAGTGTACAGGGAGTGACCGGGGAGCTGTTTTTT.

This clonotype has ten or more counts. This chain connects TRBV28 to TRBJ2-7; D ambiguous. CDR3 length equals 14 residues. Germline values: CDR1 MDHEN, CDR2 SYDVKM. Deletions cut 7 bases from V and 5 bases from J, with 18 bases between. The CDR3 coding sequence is TGTGCCAGCATAAAAGGTATCCCCTCAGACGAGCAGTACTTC. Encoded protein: CASIKGIPSDEQYF.

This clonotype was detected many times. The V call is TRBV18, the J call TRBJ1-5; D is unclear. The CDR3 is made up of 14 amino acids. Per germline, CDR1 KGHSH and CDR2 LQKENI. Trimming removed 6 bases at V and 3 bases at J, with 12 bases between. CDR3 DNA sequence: TGTGCCAGCTCTCAGGACCGTCTCAATCAGCCCCAGCATTTT. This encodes CASSQDRLNQPQHF.

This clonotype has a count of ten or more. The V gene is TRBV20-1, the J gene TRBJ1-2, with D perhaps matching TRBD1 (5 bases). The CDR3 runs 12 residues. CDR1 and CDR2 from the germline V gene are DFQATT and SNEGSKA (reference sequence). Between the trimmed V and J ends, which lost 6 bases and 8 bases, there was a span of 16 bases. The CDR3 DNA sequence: TGCAGTGCCACCCTCCAGGGTTACGGCTACACCTTC. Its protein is CSATLQGYGYTF.

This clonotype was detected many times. CDR3 sequence reads: CASSSGHSTDTQYF. The CDR3 bases are TGTGCCAGCAGCTCGGGACACAGCACAGATACGCAGTATTTT. The gene calls are TRBV5-6 and TRBJ2-3; D may be TRBD1 (6 bases). The CDR3 contains 14 residues. Germline V gene data show CDR1 as SGHDT and CDR2 as YYEEEE. Trimming cost V 3 bases and J 0 bases, with 8 bases left between them.

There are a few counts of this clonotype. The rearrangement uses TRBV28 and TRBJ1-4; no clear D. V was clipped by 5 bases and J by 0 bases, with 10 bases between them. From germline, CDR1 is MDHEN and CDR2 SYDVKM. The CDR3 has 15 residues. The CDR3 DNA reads TGTGCCAGCAGTGACCACGGTGCAACTAATGAAAAACTGTTTTTT. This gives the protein CASSDHGATNEKLFF.

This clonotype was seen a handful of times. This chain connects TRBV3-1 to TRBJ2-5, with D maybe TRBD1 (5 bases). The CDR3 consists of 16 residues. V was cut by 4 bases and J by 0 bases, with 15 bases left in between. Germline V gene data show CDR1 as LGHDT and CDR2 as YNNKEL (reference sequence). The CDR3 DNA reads TGTGCCAGCAGCCTAATGACAGAAAGTTACCAAGAGACCCAGTACTTC. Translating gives CASSLMTESYQETQYF.

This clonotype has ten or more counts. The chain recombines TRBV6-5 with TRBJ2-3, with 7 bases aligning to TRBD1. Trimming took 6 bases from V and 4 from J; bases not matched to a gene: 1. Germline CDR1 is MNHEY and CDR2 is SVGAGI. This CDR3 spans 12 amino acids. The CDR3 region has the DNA TGTGCCAGCAGCGGACAGGCAGATACGCAGTATTTT. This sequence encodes CASSGQADTQYF.

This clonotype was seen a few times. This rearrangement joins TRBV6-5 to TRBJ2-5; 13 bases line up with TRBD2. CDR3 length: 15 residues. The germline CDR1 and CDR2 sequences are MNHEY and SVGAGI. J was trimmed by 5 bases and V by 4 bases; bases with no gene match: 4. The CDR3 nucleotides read TGTGCCAGCAGTTCCCGGACTAGCGGGGGTGAGACCCAGTACTTC. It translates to CASSSRTSGGETQYF.

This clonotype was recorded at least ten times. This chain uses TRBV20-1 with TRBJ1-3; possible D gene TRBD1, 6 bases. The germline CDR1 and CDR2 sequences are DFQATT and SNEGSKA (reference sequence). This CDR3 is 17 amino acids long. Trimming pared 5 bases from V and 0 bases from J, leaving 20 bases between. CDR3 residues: CSAPRKGGTNSGNTIYF. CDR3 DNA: TGCAGTGCTCCAAGAAAAGGGGGGACCAACTCTGGAAACACCATATATTTT.

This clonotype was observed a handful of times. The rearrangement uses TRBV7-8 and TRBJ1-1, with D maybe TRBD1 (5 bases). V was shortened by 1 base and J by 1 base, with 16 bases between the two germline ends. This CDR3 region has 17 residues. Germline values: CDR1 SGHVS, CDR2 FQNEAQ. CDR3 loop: CASSLGDSALGNTEAFF. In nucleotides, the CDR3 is TGTGCCAGCAGCTTAGGCGACAGCGCACTAGGGAACACTGAAGCTTTCTTT. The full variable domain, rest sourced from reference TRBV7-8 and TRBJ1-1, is GAGVSQSPRYKVAKRGQDVALRCDPISGHVSLFWYQQALGQGPEFLTYFQNEAQLDKSGLPSDRFFAERPEGSVSTLKIQRTQQEDSAVYLCASSLGDSALGNTEAFFGQGTRLTVV.

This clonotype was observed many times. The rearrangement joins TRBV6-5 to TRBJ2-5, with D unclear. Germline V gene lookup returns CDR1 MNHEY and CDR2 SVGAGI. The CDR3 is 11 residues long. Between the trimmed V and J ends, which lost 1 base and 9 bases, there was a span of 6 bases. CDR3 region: CASSYFGAQYF. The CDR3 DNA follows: TGTGCCAGCAGTTACTTTGGCGCCCAGTACTTC.

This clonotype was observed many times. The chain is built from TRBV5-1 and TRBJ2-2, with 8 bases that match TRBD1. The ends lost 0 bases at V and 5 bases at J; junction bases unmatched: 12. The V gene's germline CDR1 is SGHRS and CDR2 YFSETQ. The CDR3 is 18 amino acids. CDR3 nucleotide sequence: TGCGCCAGCAGCTTGGCGGGGACAGGCAATTATGAGACCGGGGAGCTGTTTTTT. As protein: CASSLAGTGNYETGELFF.

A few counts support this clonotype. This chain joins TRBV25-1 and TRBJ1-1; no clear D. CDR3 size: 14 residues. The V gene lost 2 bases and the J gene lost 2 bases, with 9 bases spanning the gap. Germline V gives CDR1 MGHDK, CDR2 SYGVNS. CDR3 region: CASSELMGNTEAFF. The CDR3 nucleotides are TGTGCCAGCAGTGAACTTATGGGTAACACTGAAGCTTTCTTT.

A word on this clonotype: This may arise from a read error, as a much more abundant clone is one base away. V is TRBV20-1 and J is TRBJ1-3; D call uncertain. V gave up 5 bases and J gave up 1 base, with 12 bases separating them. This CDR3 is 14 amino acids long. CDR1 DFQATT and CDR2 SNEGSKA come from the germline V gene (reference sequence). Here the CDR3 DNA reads TGCAGTGCTCCGTCGATAGGGTCTGGAAACACCATATATTTT. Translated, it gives CSAPSIGSGNTIYF.